This T cell receptor (beta chain) was sequenced for a study of T cell responses to AZD1222 COVID-19 vaccine. Study outcomes and limitations: It was only after the peak T cell response that any repertoires were sampled.

To note about this clone: The antigen is not known.

The data were produced by immunoSEQ multiplex PCR, yet TCRdb's version contains in-frame clones alone and is incomplete. The sample lists 90,000 to 120,000 clones; about 85% were seen once. CDR1 and CDR2 from the germline V gene are MDHEN and SYDVKM. CDR3 length equals 16 residues. With 5 bases clipped from V and 1 base from J, the junction kept 10 bases outside the gene matches. This sample comprised peripheral blood, obtained 28 days after the second AZD1222 dose. The rearrangement joins TRBV28 to TRBJ1-2; 7 nucleotides align to TRBD1. The sequence derives from an adult who received the AZD1222 COVID-19 vaccine. The CDR3 nucleotides read TGTGCCAGCAGTCCGCCCGGGACAGTGAGTAACTATGGCTACACCTTC. This translates into CASSPPGTVSNYGYTF.